The 7 T cell receptor beta chains below all came from one sample that was sequenced in a study of regulatory T cells in long-lasting Graves disease. Described time point: newly diagnosed GD, antithyroid drugs for less than 3 months. Preparation of the TCR library used RNA extracted from PBMCs. In building TCR beta libraries, iRepertoire HTBI primers were used together with Arm-PCR of CDR3 regions. MiXCR was run by TCRdb on the multiplex PCR reads, yielding one entry per CDR3 protein. The sample lists around 450,000 distinct CDR3 sequences; about 16% were seen once. The sample was also linked to a second study, of T cells in Graves' hyperthyroidism and ophthalmopathy.

The specimen comprised peripheral blood mononuclear cells (PBMCs), sampled at new diagnosis, from a patient treated with antithyroid drugs. All receptors come from a man aged 40-50 years with Graves disease.

The genes are TRBV9 and TRBJ2-7; tentative D call: TRBD2 (5 bases). Germline lookup yields CDR1 SGDLS and CDR2 YYNGEE. This CDR3 region has 15 residues. Trimming left V 2 bases short and J 1 base short, with 13 bases between. CDR3 sequence reads: CASSVPRGESYEQYF. The CDR3 DNA reads as TGTGCCAGCAGCGTGCCCCGGGGAGAATCCTACGAGCAGTACTTC.

This clonotype was found a few times. V gene TRBV19 combines with J gene TRBJ1-5; D might be TRBD1 (5 bases). With 2 bases removed from V and 6 bases from J, the gap between germline ends came to 11 bases. Germline CDR1 and CDR2: LNHDA and SQIVND (reference sequence). The CDR3 covers 14 residues. CDR3 coding DNA: TGTGCCAGTAGTATAAGGGCAGGGCCTCAGCCCCAGCATTTT. Translating gives CASSIRAGPQPQHF.

This clonotype was recorded many times. The chain joins TRBV2 to TRBJ2-7; 7 positions match TRBD1. The CDR3 spans 14 residues. From germline, CDR1 is SNHLY and CDR2 FYNNEI. J was trimmed by 0 bases and V by 7 bases; bases with no gene match: 6. CDR3 sequence reads: CASKGQVSSYEQYF. The CDR3 DNA follows: TGTGCCAGCAAAGGACAGGTGAGCTCCTACGAGCAGTACTTC.

This rearrangement joins TRBV9 to TRBJ2-2; no clear D gene. The CDR3 sequence is 16 residues long. Germline V gene data show CDR1 as SGDLS and CDR2 as YYNGEE. Trimming left V 4 bases short and J 0 bases short, with 13 bases between. CDR3 in amino acids: CASSPRSASNTGELFF. The CDR3 DNA reads TGTGCCAGCAGCCCTCGGTCAGCGTCGAACACCGGGGAGCTGTTTTTT.

This clonotype was recorded a few times. The chain carries TRBV18 and TRBJ1-1; D unresolved. From germline, CDR1 is KGHSH and CDR2 LQKENI. Trimming shortened V by 3 bases and J by 2 bases, and 7 bases separated the two germline ends. The CDR3 consists of 13 residues. Written as DNA, the CDR3 is TGTGCCAGCTCACCCCTGGACAACACTGAAGCTTTCTTT. Encoded protein: CASSPLDNTEAFF. Based on the CDR3 plus reference TRBV18 and TRBJ1-1, the full variable domain is NAGVMQNPRHLVRRRGQEARLRCSPMKGHSHVYWYRQLPEEGLKFMVYLQKENIIDESGMPKERFSAEFPKEGPSILRIQQVVRGDSAAYFCASSPLDNTEAFFGQGTRLTVV.

The chain uses TRBV6-5 and TRBJ1-2; TRBD1 aligns across 7 bases. Trimming cost V 4 bases and J 0 bases; bases outside gene matches: 5. Germline values: CDR1 MNHEY, CDR2 SVGAGI. The CDR3 sequence is 15 residues long. CDR3 sequence: CASSWGQRSNYGYTF. The CDR3 DNA reads TGTGCCAGCAGTTGGGGACAGAGATCTAACTATGGCTACACCTTC.

This clonotype was observed many times. This rearrangement joins TRBV28 to TRBJ1-5; D is possibly TRBD1 (6 bases). CDR1 MDHEN and CDR2 SYDVKM come from the germline V gene. Trimming removed 6 bases at V and 3 bases at J, with 18 bases between. The CDR3 has 16 amino acids. The CDR3 region is CASRGAGAGNNQPQHF. As DNA, the CDR3 is TGTGCCAGCAGGGGGGCGGGGGCAGGGAACAATCAGCCCCAGCATTTT. The full variable domain, completed using reference TRBV28 and TRBJ1-5, is DVKVTQSSRYLVKRTGEKVFLECVQDMDHENMFWYRQDPGLGLRLIYFSYDVKMKEKGDIPEGYSVSREKKERFSLILESASTNQTSMYLCASRGAGAGNNQPQHFGDGTRLSIL.